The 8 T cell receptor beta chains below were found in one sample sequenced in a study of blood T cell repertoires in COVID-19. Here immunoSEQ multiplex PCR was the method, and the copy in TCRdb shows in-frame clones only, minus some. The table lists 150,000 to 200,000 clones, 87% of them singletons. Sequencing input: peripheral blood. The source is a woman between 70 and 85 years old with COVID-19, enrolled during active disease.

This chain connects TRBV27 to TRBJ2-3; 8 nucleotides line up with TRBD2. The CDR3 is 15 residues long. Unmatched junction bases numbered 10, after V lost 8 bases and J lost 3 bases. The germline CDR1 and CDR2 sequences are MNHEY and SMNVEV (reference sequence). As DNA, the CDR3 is TGTGCCAGCCAGAGGGCGGGGGGATTAACAGATACGCAGTATTTT. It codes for CASQRAGGLTDTQYF.

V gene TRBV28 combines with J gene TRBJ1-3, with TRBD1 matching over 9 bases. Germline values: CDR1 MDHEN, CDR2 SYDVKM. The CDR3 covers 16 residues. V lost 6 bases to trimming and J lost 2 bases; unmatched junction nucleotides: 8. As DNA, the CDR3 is TGTGCCAGCAGAGCCGCCGGGACAGGGACTGGAAACACCATATATTTT. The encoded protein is CASRAAGTGTGNTIYF.

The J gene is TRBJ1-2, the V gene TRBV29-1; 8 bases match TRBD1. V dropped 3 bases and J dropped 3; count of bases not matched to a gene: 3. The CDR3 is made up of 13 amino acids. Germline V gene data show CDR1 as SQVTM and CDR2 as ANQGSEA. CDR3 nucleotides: TGCAGCGTTGAGGGACAGGTGGACTATGGCTACACCTTC. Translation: CSVEGQVDYGYTF.

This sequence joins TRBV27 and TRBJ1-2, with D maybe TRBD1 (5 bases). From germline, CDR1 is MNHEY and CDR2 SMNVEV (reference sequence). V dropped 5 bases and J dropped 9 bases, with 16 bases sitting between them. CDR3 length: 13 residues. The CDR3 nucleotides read TGTGCCAGCAGTCCCGACAGCCCGAGGCGCTACACCTTC. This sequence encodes CASSPDSPRRYTF.

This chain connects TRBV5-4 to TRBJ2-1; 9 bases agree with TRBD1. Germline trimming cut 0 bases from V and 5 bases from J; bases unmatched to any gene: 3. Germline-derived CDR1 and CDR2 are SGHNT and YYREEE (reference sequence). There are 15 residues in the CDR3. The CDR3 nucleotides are TGTGCCAGCAGCTTGGCTACAGGGGGCCACAATGAGCAGTTCTTC. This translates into CASSLATGGHNEQFF.

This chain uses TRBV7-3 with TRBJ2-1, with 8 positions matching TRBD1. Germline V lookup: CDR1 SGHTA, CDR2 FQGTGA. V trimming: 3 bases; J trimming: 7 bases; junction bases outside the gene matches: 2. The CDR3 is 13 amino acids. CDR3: CASSFNRGNEQFF. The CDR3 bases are TGTGCCAGCAGCTTCAACAGGGGGAATGAGCAGTTCTTC. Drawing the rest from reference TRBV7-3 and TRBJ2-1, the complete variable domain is GAGVSQTPSNKVTEKGKYVELRCDPISGHTALYWYRQSLGQGPEFLIYFQGTGAADDSGLPNDRFFAVRPEGSVSTLKIQRTERGDSAVYLCASSFNRGNEQFFGPGTRLTVL.

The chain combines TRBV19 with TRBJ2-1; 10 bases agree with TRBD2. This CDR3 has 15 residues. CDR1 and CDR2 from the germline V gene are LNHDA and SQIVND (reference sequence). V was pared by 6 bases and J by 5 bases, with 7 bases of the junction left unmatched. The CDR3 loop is CASRRAGGSNNEQFF. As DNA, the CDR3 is TGTGCCAGTAGACGAGCGGGGGGGAGTAACAATGAGCAGTTCTTC.

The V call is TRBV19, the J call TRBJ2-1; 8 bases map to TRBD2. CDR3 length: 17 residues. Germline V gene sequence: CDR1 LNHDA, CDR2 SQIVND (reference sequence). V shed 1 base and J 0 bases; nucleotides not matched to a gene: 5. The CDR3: CASSIAGGRSSYNEQFF. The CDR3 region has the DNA TGTGCCAGTAGTATAGCGGGGGGGAGGAGCTCCTACAATGAGCAGTTCTTC. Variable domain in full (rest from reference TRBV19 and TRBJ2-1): DGGITQSPKYLFRKEGQNVTLSCEQNLNHDAMYWYRQDPGQGLRLIYYSQIVNDFQKGDIAEGYSVSREKKESFPLTVTSAQKNPTAFYLCASSIAGGRSSYNEQFFGPGTRLTVL.